This TCR beta chain was obtained from a study of patients and donors after allogeneic stem cell transplantation. From the RT-PCR reads, TCRdb called clonotypes with MiXCR, one entry per CDR3 protein. Here the sample spans around 200,000 distinct CDR3 sequences, roughly two fifths being singletons. The V gene end was trimmed by 4 bases and the J gene end by 4 bases; junction bases not matched to a gene: 13. There are 16 residues in the CDR3. The germline V gene has CDR1 SGDLS and CDR2 YYNGEE. The chain carries TRBV9 and TRBJ1-2; 7 bases match TRBD1. The sample taken for sequencing was blood, either unsorted or a sorted T cell fraction (not recorded which). The origin of this receptor is a human donor who was either an allogeneic HSCT recipient or a stem cell or donor lymphocyte infusion donor (not recorded which). It is not recorded whose cells these are; they may come from a transplant donor. This CDR3 is CASSPEPPGGSYGYTF. CDR3 sequence (DNA): TGTGCCAGCAGCCCGGAACCACCAGGGGGTAGCTATGGCTACACCTTC. Full variable domain (remainder filled in from reference TRBV9 and TRBJ1-2): DSGVTQTPKHLITATGQRVTLRCSPRSGDLSVYWYQQSLDQGLQFLIQYYNGEERAKGNILERFSAQQFPDLHSELNLSSLELGDSALYFCASSPEPPGGSYGYTFGSGTRLTVV.